The entry that follows covers one T cell receptor beta chain sequence. The antigen remains undetermined. This CDR3 has 15 amino acids. CDR1 is KGHDR and CDR2 is SFDVKD in the germline V gene. V lost 6 bases and J lost 4, with 17 bases in between. The template was RNA from unsorted bulk tissue. A modified ARM-PCR protocol with three rounds of nested PCR amplified TCRbeta. TCRdb ran MiXCR on the multiplex PCR reads and lists one entry per CDR3 protein. The top ten hold under 30% of the sample, which has about 200,000 distinct CDR3 sequences, 71% seen once. The entry originates in a study of tumor and adjacent non-tumor tissue in lung cancer. Study-wide findings and caveats: Top 100 clones took a larger repertoire share in normal lung.

V and J are TRBV24-1 and TRBJ2-5, with D unclear. The material sequenced was lung tumor tissue. The TCR comes from a man in his sixties with non-small cell lung cancer. The CDR3 loop reads CATSHPDPGRETQYF. In DNA form, the CDR3 reads TGTGCCACCAGTCATCCGGATCCTGGCAGAGAGACCCAGTACTTC.